These T cell receptor beta chains were read from a single sample in a study of shared clonotypes between healthy human individuals. Libraries were prepared by immunoSEQ multiplex PCR; TCRdb keeps only in-frame clonotypes and omits some of them. The sample yields a few million clones, more than 80% seen once. Source material: naive CD4+ T cells sorted from blood. These receptors all stem from a man aged 18-30 years in good health. CDR3s include the opening cysteine and the closing phenylalanine or tryptophan. A D gene is named only where the DNA matches it firmly. Clone sizes are given selectively: once, few, many, or a class where the clone is expanded.

clone size	V gene	J gene	D gene	CDR3 protein	CDR3 DNA
.	TRBV2	TRBJ1-2	.	CASSEGRKGYTF	TGTGCCAGCAGTGAGGGGAGGAAAGGCTACACCTTC
.	TRBV9	TRBJ2-1	.	CASSVVGGPSYNEQFF	TGTGCCAGCAGCGTAGTTGGCGGTCCCTCCTACAATGAGCAGTTCTTC
.	TRBV9	TRBJ1-3	.	CASSVSAFSGNTIYF	TGTGCCAGCAGCGTTAGCGCATTCTCTGGAAACACCATATATTTT
.	TRBV5-4	TRBJ2-1	TRBD1	CASSFTGQGAVEQFF	TGTGCCAGCAGCTTTACGGGACAGGGTGCAGTGGAGCAGTTCTTC
once	TRBV5-5	TRBJ1-6	.	CASSLSGAGAANSPLHF	TGTGCCAGCAGCTTGTCGGGGGCCGGTGCTGCTAATTCACCCCTCCACTTT
.	TRBV11-2	TRBJ2-2	.	CASSLDTGANTGELFF	TGTGCCAGCAGCTTAGATACAGGCGCGAACACCGGGGAGCTGTTTTTT
.	TRBV7-2	TRBJ1-6	.	CASSLVPMTGSPLHF	TGTGCCAGCAGCTTAGTACCGATGACGGGATCACCCCTCCACTTT
.	TRBV5-1	TRBJ2-7	TRBD2	CASSFAGVSYEQYF	TGCGCCAGCAGCTTCGCGGGAGTGTCCTACGAGCAGTACTTC
.	TRBV29-1	TRBJ1-1	TRBD1	CSASDRVNTEAFF	TGCAGCGCTTCAGACAGGGTGAACACTGAAGCTTTCTTT
.	TRBV18	TRBJ2-1	TRBD1	CASSPGTGYNEQFF	TGTGCCAGCTCACCGGGGACAGGCTACAATGAGCAGTTCTTC
.	TRBV29-1	TRBJ1-1	.	CSVERRLNTEAFF	TGCAGCGTTGAAAGGAGATTGAACACTGAAGCTTTCTTT